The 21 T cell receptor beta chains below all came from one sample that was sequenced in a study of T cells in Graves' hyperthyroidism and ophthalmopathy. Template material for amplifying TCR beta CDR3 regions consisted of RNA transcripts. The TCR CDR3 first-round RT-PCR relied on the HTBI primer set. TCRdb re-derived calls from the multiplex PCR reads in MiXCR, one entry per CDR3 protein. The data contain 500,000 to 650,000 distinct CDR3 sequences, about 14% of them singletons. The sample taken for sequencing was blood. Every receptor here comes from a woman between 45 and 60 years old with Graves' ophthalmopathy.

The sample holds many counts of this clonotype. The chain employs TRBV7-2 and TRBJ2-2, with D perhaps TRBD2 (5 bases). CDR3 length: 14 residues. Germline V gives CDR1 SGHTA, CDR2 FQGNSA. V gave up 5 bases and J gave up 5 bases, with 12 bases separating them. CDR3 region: CASSPRVQTGELFF. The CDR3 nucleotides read TGTGCCAGCAGCCCGCGGGTCCAGACCGGGGAGCTGTTTTTT.

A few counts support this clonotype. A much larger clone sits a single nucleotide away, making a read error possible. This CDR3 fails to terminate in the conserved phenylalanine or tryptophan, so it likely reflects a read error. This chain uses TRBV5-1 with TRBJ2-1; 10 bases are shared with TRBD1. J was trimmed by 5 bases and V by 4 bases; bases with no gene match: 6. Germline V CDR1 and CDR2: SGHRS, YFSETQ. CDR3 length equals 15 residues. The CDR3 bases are TGCGCCAGCAGCGTGGGACAGGGGATCCACAATGAGCAGTTCCTC. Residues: CASSVGQGIHNEQFL.

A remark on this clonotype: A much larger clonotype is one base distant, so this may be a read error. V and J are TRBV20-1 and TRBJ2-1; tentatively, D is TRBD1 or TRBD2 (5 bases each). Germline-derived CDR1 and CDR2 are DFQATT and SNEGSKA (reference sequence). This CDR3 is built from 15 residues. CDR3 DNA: TGCAGTGCTCTCCGGGACCTGAGCTCCTACAATAAGCAGTTCTTC. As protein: CSALRDLSSYNKQFF.

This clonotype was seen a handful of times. The CDR3 here is CAISESRTTFSYEQYF. The DNA of the CDR3 is TGTGCCATCAGTGAGTCTAGGACTACTTTTTCCTACGAGCAGTACTTC. This chain uses TRBV10-3 with TRBJ2-7; possibly TRBD2 for D (6 bases). Germline-derived CDR1 and CDR2 are ENHRY and SYGVKD. CDR3 length: 16 amino acids. V was trimmed by 0 bases and J by 1 base, leaving 13 bases between them.

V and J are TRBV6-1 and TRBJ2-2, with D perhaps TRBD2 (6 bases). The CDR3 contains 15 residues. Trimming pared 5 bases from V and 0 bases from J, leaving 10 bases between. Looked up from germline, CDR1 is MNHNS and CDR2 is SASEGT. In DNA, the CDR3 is TGTGCCAGCAGTCGGACTAATACGAACACCGGGGAGCTGTTTTTT. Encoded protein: CASSRTNTNTGELFF.

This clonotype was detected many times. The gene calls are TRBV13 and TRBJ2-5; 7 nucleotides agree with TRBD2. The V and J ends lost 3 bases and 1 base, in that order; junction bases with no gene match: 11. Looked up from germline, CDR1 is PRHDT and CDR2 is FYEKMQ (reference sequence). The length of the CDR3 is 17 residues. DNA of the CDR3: TGTGCCAGCAGCTTGGGAGGGGTTTTATTCCCCCAAGAGACCCAGTACTTC. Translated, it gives CASSLGGVLFPQETQYF. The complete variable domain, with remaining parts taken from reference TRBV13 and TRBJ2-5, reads AAGVIQSPRHLIKEKRETATLKCYPIPRHDTVYWYQQGPGQDPQFLISFYEKMQSDKGSIPDRFSAQQFSDYHSELNMSSLELGDSALYFCASSLGGVLFPQETQYFGPGTRLLVL.

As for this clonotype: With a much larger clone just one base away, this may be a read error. This CDR3 is CASSEVWNSINYGHTF. In nucleotides, the CDR3 is TGTGCCAGCAGTGAAGTCTGGAATAGTATTAACTATGGCCACACCTTC. The V call is TRBV2, the J call TRBJ1-2, with unresolved D. Looked up from germline, CDR1 is SNHLY and CDR2 is FYNNEI. The CDR3 is 16 amino acids.

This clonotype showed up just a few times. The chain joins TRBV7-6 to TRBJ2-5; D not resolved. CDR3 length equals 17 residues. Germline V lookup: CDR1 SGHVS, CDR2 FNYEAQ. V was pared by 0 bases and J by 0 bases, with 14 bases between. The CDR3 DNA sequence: TGTGCCAGCAGCTTAGCGGAGTCAACGATGTACCAAGAGACCCAGTACTTC. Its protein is CASSLAESTMYQETQYF.

CDR3 DNA: TGCAGCGTTGAAGATGGGCTGGGACAGGGTTTTTATGGCTACACCTTC. It encodes CSVEDGLGQGFYGYTF. The V call is TRBV29-1, the J call TRBJ1-2, with 9 bases aligning to TRBD1. From germline, CDR1 is SQVTM and CDR2 ANQGSEA. V shed 0 bases and J 5 bases; nucleotides not matched to a gene: 10. This CDR3 comprises 16 residues. Supplemented by reference TRBV29-1 and TRBJ1-2, the full variable domain reads SAVISQKPSRDICQRGTSLTIQCQVDSQVTMMFWYRQQPGQSLTLIATANQGSEATYESGFVIDKFPISRPNLTFSTLTVSNMSPEDSSIYLCSVEDGLGQGFYGYTFGSGTRLTVV.

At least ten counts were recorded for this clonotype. CDR3 nucleotide sequence: TGTGCCAGCAGTACGTCAAGAGAGACCCAGTACTTC. Its protein is CASSTSRETQYF. The chain links TRBV12-3 or TRBV12-4 to TRBJ2-5; no clear D gene. The CDR3 consists of 12 residues. V dropped 5 bases and J dropped 4 bases, with 8 bases sitting between them.

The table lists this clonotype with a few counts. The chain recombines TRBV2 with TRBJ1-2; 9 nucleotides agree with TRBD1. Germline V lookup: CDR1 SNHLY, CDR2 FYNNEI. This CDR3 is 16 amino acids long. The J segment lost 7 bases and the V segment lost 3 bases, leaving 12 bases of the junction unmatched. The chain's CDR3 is CASSDRGWGQGGGYTF. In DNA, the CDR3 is TGTGCCAGCAGTGACAGGGGGTGGGGACAGGGCGGTGGCTACACCTTC. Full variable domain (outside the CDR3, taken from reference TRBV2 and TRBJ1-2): EPEVTQTPSHQVTQMGQEVILRCVPISNHLYFYWYRQILGQKVEFLVSFYNNEISEKSEIFDDQFSVERPDGSNFTLKIRSTKLEDSAMYFCASSDRGWGQGGGYTFGSGTRLTVV.

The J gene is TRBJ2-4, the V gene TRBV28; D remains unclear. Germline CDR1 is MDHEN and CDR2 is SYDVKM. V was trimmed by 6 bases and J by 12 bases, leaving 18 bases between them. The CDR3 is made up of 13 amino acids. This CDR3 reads CASSLGPGNNQYF. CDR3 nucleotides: TGTGCCAGCAGCCTGGGCCCCGGAAATAATCAGTACTTC.

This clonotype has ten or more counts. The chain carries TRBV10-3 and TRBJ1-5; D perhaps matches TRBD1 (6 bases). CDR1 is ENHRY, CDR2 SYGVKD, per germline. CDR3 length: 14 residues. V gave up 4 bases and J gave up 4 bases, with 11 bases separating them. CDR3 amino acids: CAISGGRGNQPQHF. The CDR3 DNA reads TGTGCCATCAGTGGGGGGCGGGGAAATCAGCCCCAGCATTTT.

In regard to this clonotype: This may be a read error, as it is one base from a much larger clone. The CDR3: CASSLILGQGEYF. In DNA, the CDR3 is TGTGCCAGCAGCCTAATCCTCGGACAGGGAGAGTACTTC. The rearrangement uses TRBV11-3 and TRBJ2-7; 8 bases align to TRBD1. The CDR3 totals 13 residues. From germline, CDR1 is SGHNT and CDR2 YENEEA. With V trimmed by 5 bases and J by 11 bases, 11 bases remained unmatched.

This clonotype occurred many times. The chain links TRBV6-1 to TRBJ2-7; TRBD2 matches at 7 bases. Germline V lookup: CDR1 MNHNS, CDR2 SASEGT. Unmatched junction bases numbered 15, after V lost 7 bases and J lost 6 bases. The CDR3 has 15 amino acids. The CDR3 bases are TGTGCCAGCACTAAAATGGGGGGAGGGCCAAGCGAGCAGTACTTC. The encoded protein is CASTKMGGGPSEQYF.

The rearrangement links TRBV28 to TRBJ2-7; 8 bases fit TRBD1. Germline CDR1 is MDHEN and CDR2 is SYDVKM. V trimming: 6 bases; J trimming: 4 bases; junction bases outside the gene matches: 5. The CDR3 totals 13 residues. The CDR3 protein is CASRGQGVYEQYF. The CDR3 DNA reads TGTGCCAGCAGAGGACAGGGTGTATACGAGCAGTACTTC.

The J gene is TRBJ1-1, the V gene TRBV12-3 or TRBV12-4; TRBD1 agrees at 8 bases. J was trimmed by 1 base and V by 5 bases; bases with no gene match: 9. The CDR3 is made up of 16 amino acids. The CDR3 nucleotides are TGTGCCAGCAGTGCCCTTTATGGACAGGGGAACACTGAAGCTTTCTTT. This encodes CASSALYGQGNTEAFF.

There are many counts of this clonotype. The CDR3 DNA is TGCGCCAGCAGAAAGGACAGGTTCGACGAGCAGTACTTC. It specifies CASRKDRFDEQYF. The rearrangement links TRBV5-1 to TRBJ2-7; TRBD1 aligns across 7 bases. The V and J ends lost 5 bases and 5 bases, in that order; junction bases with no gene match: 7. Looked up from germline, CDR1 is SGHRS and CDR2 is YFSETQ. The CDR3 spans 13 residues.

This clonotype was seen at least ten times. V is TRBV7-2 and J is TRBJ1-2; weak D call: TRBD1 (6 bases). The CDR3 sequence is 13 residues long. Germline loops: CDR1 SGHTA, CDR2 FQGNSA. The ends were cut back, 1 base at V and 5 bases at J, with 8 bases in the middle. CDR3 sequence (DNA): TGTGCCAGCAGCTTAGGACAGGTTTATGGCTACACCTTC. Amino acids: CASSLGQVYGYTF.

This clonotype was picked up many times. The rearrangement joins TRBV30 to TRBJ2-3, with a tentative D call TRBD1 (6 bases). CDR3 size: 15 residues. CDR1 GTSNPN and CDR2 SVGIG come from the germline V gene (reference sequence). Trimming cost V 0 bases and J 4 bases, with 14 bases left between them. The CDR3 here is CAWSVTGFGADTQYF. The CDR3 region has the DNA TGTGCCTGGAGTGTTACAGGGTTTGGCGCAGATACGCAGTATTTT.

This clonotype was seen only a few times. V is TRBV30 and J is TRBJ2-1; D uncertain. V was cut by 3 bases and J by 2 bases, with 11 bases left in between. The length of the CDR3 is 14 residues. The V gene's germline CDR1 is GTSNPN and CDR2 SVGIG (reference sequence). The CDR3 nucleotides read TGTGCCTGGAGAGTGAGCGCGGCCTACAATGAGCAGTTCTTC. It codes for CAWRVSAAYNEQFF.